This T cell receptor beta chain came from a study of Ad26.COV2.S vaccination and SARS-CoV-2 variants. As for the study in general: Donor was in the COV1001 Ad26.COV2.S trial arm.

The table came from immunoSEQ multiplex PCR; TCRdb's copy has only in-frame clones and leaves some out. The profile shows around 450,000 clones, roughly 88% of them singletons. General study points: The TCR breadth and depth analyses may have understated or missed part of the total T cell responses. Spike-specific TCR breadth was greater in vaccine than placebo recipients.

As for treatment: roughly 19 received Ad26.COV2.S at low or high dose, single or two shots; roughly five received placebo; per-sample allocation not given. Day 63 following the first vaccine or placebo injection was when the samples were taken. The sample came from a Boston adult aged 18-55 years. Regarding this clone: What it binds is not known.

The CDR3 sequence is 13 residues long. CDR1 is SGHDT, CDR2 YYEEEE, per germline. The trim removed 2 bases at V and 4 bases at J, leaving 1 base unmatched. This chain links TRBV5-6 with TRBJ2-7, with 9 nucleotides matching TRBD1. This receptor was identified in a person aged 18-65 years who received the Ad26.COV2.S COVID-19 vaccine or a placebo. The input for sequencing was peripheral blood, taken in a trial of Ad26.COV2.S vaccine versus placebo. The CDR3: CASSFGTGYEQYF. The CDR3 nucleotides are TGTGCCAGCAGCTTCGGGACAGGGTACGAGCAGTACTTC. Full variable domain (outside the CDR3, taken from reference TRBV5-6 and TRBJ2-7): DAGVTQSPTHLIKTRGQQVTLRCSPKSGHDTVSWYQQALGQGPQFIFQYYEEEERQRGNFPDRFSGHQFPNYSSELNVNALLLGDSALYLCASSFGTGYEQYFGPGTRLTVT.